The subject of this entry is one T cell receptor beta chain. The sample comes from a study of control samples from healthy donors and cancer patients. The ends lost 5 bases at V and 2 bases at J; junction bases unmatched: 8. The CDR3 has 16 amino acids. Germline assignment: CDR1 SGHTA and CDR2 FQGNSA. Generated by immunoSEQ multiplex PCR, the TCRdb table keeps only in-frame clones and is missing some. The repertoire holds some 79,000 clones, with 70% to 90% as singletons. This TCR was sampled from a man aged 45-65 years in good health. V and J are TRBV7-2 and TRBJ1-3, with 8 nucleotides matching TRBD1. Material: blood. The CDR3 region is CASSPGQGLPGNTIYF. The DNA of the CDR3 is TGTGCCAGCAGCCCCGGACAGGGCTTACCTGGAAACACCATATATTTT.